The next 28 T cell receptor beta chains were all read from a single sample in a study of blood T cell repertoires in COVID-19. The assay was immunoSEQ multiplex PCR, and TCRdb's table has in-frame clones only and misses some. The table includes about 160,000 clones, roughly 84% detected once. Sequencing was performed on PBMCs or T cells enriched from blood (not recorded which). Receptor source: a man in his sixties who had recovered from COVID-19.

This chain links TRBV5-6 with TRBJ1-1, with 7 bases lining up with TRBD1. CDR3 length: 14 amino acids. V trimming: 4 bases; J trimming: 3 bases; junction bases outside the gene matches: 6. Germline CDR1 and CDR2: SGHDT and YYEEEE. In nucleotides, the CDR3 is TGTGCCAGCAGCCGGAGGGACAGATACACTGAAGCTTTCTTT. Translated: CASSRRDRYTEAFF.

The chain joins TRBV12-3 or TRBV12-4 to TRBJ1-5, with 7 nucleotides matching TRBD1. V lost 2 bases, J lost 9 bases, and 1 base stayed unmatched. The CDR3 covers 12 residues. Here the CDR3 DNA reads TGTGCCAGCAGTTTAACAGGGGCGCCCCAGCATTTT. It encodes CASSLTGAPQHF.

This rearrangement joins TRBV6-5 to TRBJ1-4; the D is unclear. Germline V gene lookup returns CDR1 MNHEY and CDR2 SVGAGI. Trimming shortened V by 6 bases and J by 8 bases, and 19 bases separated the two germline ends. This CDR3 comprises 15 residues. The CDR3 here is CASRMLTGFEEKLFF. CDR3 sequence (DNA): TGTGCCAGCAGGATGCTGACCGGGTTTGAAGAAAAACTGTTTTTT.

The genes are TRBV19 and TRBJ2-2, with 8 bases identical to TRBD2. V gave up 7 bases and J gave up 1 base; unmatched junction bases: 14. Germline V gene lookup returns CDR1 LNHDA and CDR2 SQIVND (reference sequence). The CDR3 length is 18 residues. The chain's CDR3 is CASTSEGLGFLNTGELFF. The CDR3 region has the DNA TGTGCCAGTACCTCGGAGGGACTAGGATTTCTGAACACCGGGGAGCTGTTTTTT. Full variable domain (remainder filled in from reference TRBV19 and TRBJ2-2): DGGITQSPKYLFRKEGQNVTLSCEQNLNHDAMYWYRQDPGQGLRLIYYSQIVNDFQKGDIAEGYSVSREKKESFPLTVTSAQKNPTAFYLCASTSEGLGFLNTGELFFGEGSRLTVL.

The CDR3 region is CASSQTQGARTEAFF. The CDR3 nucleotides read TGTGCCAGCAGCCAGACACAGGGGGCGAGGACTGAAGCTTTCTTT. The chain couples TRBV3-1 (or the pseudogene TRBV3-2) to TRBJ1-1; 9 bases fit TRBD1. Unmatched junction bases numbered 7, after V lost 3 bases and J lost 5 bases. Germline values: CDR1 LGHDT, CDR2 YNNKEL (reference sequence). The CDR3 runs 15 residues.

This sequence joins TRBV28 and TRBJ2-5, with 9 nucleotides matching TRBD1. V was pared by 6 bases and J by 5 bases, with 13 bases of the junction left unmatched. The CDR3 is 16 residues long. Germline V gene sequence: CDR1 MDHEN, CDR2 SYDVKM. CDR3 sequence: CASRSPRTGAGETQYF. CDR3 DNA: TGTGCCAGCAGGTCCCCGCGGACAGGGGCTGGCGAGACCCAGTACTTC.

V and J are TRBV27 and TRBJ2-2; D gene unclear. Trimming removed 4 bases at V and 1 base at J, with 7 bases between. This CDR3 has 14 residues. Germline V CDR1 and CDR2: MNHEY, SMNVEV (reference sequence). Written as DNA, the CDR3 is TGTGCCAGCAGTTATGGGCGGAACACCGGGGAGCTGTTTTTT. It codes for CASSYGRNTGELFF.

This clone was recorded a few times. The rearrangement links TRBV7-3 to TRBJ2-1, with TRBD2 matching 9 bases. The V gene's germline CDR1 is SGHTA and CDR2 FQGTGA. Losses at the gene ends were 5 bases for V and 7 bases for J; bases not matched to a gene: 12. The CDR3 covers 16 residues. The CDR3 spells CASSPSEVAGVNEQFF. The CDR3, as DNA: TGTGCCAGCAGCCCCAGTGAGGTAGCGGGGGTGAATGAGCAGTTCTTC.

V gene TRBV6-5 combines with J gene TRBJ2-5, with 10 bases matching TRBD2. With 4 bases clipped from V and 3 bases from J, the junction kept 2 bases outside the gene matches. Germline V gives CDR1 MNHEY, CDR2 SVGAGI. This CDR3 contains 14 residues. The chain's CDR3 is CASSFGLAEETQYF. In DNA, the CDR3 is TGTGCCAGCAGTTTTGGACTAGCGGAAGAGACCCAGTACTTC.

The chain carries TRBV2 and TRBJ2-7, with a tentative D call TRBD2 (6 bases). Germline V gives CDR1 SNHLY, CDR2 FYNNEI. This CDR3 is 13 amino acids long. The V end was cut by 7 bases, the J end by 4 bases, with 14 bases between. CDR3 coding DNA: TGTGCCAGCACGGGCGGGGTTTTGTACGAGCAGTACTTC. Translating it yields CASTGGVLYEQYF. The full variable domain, its missing parts supplied by reference TRBV2 and TRBJ2-7, is EPEVTQTPSHQVTQMGQEVILRCVPISNHLYFYWYRQILGQKVEFLVSFYNNEISEKSEIFDDQFSVERPDGSNFTLKIRSTKLEDSAMYFCASTGGVLYEQYFGPGTRLTVT.

V gene TRBV30 combines with J gene TRBJ1-2; TRBD1 agrees at 8 bases. CDR1 GTSNPN and CDR2 SVGIG come from the germline V gene (reference sequence). Trimming took 2 bases from V and 8 from J; bases not matched to a gene: 13. CDR3 length: 15 residues. For the CDR3, the DNA is TGTGCCTGGAGTTCAAGAGACAGGGGTTATTACGGCTACACCTTC. It encodes CAWSSRDRGYYGYTF.

Only a few counts were recorded for this clone. The chain is built from TRBV27 and TRBJ2-7; 7 bases map to TRBD2. V trimming: 5 bases; J trimming: 2 bases; junction bases outside the gene matches: 3. This CDR3 has 13 residues. Germline assignment: CDR1 MNHEY and CDR2 SMNVEV (reference sequence). CDR3 DNA sequence: TGTGCCAGCAGTAAACTAGCGACCTACGAGCAGTACTTC. Its translation is CASSKLATYEQYF.

This clone was seen a few times. This chain joins TRBV18 and TRBJ1-3; D perhaps matches TRBD1 (6 bases). CDR3 length: 16 amino acids. V lost 1 base and J lost 6, with 16 bases in between. Germline V gives CDR1 KGHSH, CDR2 LQKENI. CDR3 in amino acids: CASSPQSGGPENTIYF. CDR3 coding DNA: TGTGCCAGCTCACCACAGTCCGGGGGGCCAGAAAACACCATATATTTT.

This clone has a handful of counts. The chain is built from TRBV2 and TRBJ1-4, with D possibly TRBD1 on 6 matching bases. V lost 0 bases, J lost 7 bases, and 9 bases lay in between. Germline V lookup: CDR1 SNHLY, CDR2 FYNNEI. The CDR3 length is 14 residues. The CDR3 nucleotides are TGTGCCAGCAGTGAAGCCAGGGGCGGTGAAAAACTGTTTTTT. Protein: CASSEARGGEKLFF.

The rearrangement joins TRBV15 to TRBJ1-6; 9 nucleotides agree with TRBD1. V was clipped by 4 bases and J by 7 bases; unmatched bases: 11. The CDR3 is made up of 17 amino acids. Germline CDR1 LNHNV, CDR2 YYDKDF (reference sequence). CDR3 region: CATSTLLQGAHNSPLHF. The CDR3 nucleotides read TGTGCCACCAGCACTTTGTTACAGGGGGCGCACAATTCACCCCTCCACTTT.

This clone was recorded once. V is TRBV9 and J is TRBJ1-5; D gene uncertain. Per the germline V gene, CDR1 is SGDLS and CDR2 is YYNGEE. There are 14 residues in the CDR3. Trimming stripped 0 bases from V and 8 bases from J, with 12 bases between. The CDR3 nucleotides are TGTGCCAGCAGCGTAGAGGACTCATCGGAGCCCCAGCATTTT. Encoded protein: CASSVEDSSEPQHF.

The chain combines TRBV30 with TRBJ2-6, with D hard to call. V gave up 2 bases and J gave up 0 bases, with 5 bases separating them. Germline lookup yields CDR1 GTSNPN and CDR2 SVGIG (reference sequence). CDR3 length equals 14 residues. The CDR3 nucleotides are TGTGCCTGGAGTCGTTTCTCTGGGGCCAACGTCCTGACTTTC. Protein product: CAWSRFSGANVLTF.

The genes are TRBV9 and TRBJ1-6, with 7 bases fitting TRBD1. Germline V gives CDR1 SGDLS, CDR2 YYNGEE. The CDR3 has 16 residues. J lost 8 bases, V lost 0 bases, and 8 bases had no gene match. DNA of the CDR3: TGTGCCAGCAGCGTAGAGGACAGGCCCCGGGATTCACCCCTCCACTTT. Translated: CASSVEDRPRDSPLHF.

On this clone itself: The junction departs from the called germline gene at one end, perhaps through a read error. The V call is TRBV6-5, the J call TRBJ2-7; TRBD1 matches 7 bases. Germline V gene sequence: CDR1 MNHEY, CDR2 SVGAGI. CDR3 length: 11 residues. In nucleotides, the CDR3 is TGTGCCACCGATGACAGGGCGGCGTCGGACTTC. Amino acid sequence: CATDDRAASDF.

The chain uses TRBV28 and TRBJ2-5, with 8 bases lining up with TRBD1. Trimming removed 8 bases from V and 5 bases from J; junction bases left unmatched: 10. This CDR3 contains 14 residues. CDR1 and CDR2 (germline): MDHEN, SYDVKM. The CDR3 spells CASGDRGFSETQYF. The CDR3 nucleotides read TGTGCCAGCGGTGACAGGGGTTTCTCGGAGACCCAGTACTTC.

The chain carries TRBV29-1 and TRBJ1-1, with TRBD1 identical over 8 bases. The CDR3 has 14 residues. Per germline, CDR1 SQVTM and CDR2 ANQGSEA. The trim removed 5 bases at V and 4 bases at J, leaving 9 bases unmatched. The CDR3 loop reads CSVPALTGGTEAFF. DNA for the CDR3: TGCAGCGTTCCAGCTCTTACAGGGGGCACTGAAGCTTTCTTT.

The chain uses TRBV6-2 or TRBV6-3 and TRBJ2-7; D is perhaps TRBD2 (5 bases). The CDR3 runs to 14 residues. Germline assignment: CDR1 MNHEY and CDR2 SVGEGT. Trimming left V 4 bases short and J 3 bases short, with 13 bases between. The CDR3 DNA is TGTGCCAGCAGTTTAGAGGGTTTCGACTACGAGCAGTACTTC. Encoded protein: CASSLEGFDYEQYF.

This clone was observed once. The rearrangement links TRBV25-1 to TRBJ1-2; D is ambiguous. Germline V gene sequence: CDR1 MGHDK, CDR2 SYGVNS. This CDR3 contains 13 residues. Between the trimmed V and J ends, which lost 4 bases and 3 bases, there was a span of 9 bases. CDR3 bases: TGTGCCAGCAGTGTGGCGGCCGACTATGGCTACACCTTC. Translated: CASSVAADYGYTF.

This chain links TRBV5-1 with TRBJ2-1; D is ambiguous. The CDR3 covers 12 residues. V was clipped by 4 bases and J by 5 bases, with 7 bases between them. Germline V gene data show CDR1 as SGHRS and CDR2 as YFSETQ. CDR3 loop: CASSLFDNEQFF. The CDR3, as DNA: TGCGCCAGCAGCCTGTTCGACAATGAGCAGTTCTTC.

The table lists this clone with a few counts. The rearrangement links TRBV7-9 to TRBJ2-2; D possibly corresponds to TRBD1 (5 bases). The CDR3 spans 16 residues. Germline loops: CDR1 SEHNR, CDR2 FQNEAQ (reference sequence). The V gene lost 5 bases and the J gene lost 5 bases, with 18 bases spanning the gap. The CDR3 bases are TGTGCCAGCAGCCCCTTCCCAGGGCTTGGGACCGGGGAGCTGTTTTTT. Translated: CASSPFPGLGTGELFF.

The chain has TRBV19 and TRBJ1-1; 8 positions agree with TRBD1. Germline lookup yields CDR1 LNHDA and CDR2 SQIVND (reference sequence). The V gene end was trimmed by 4 bases and the J gene end by 7 bases; junction bases not matched to a gene: 5. CDR3 length equals 13 residues. CDR3 in amino acids: CASSRGDRSEAFF. The CDR3 bases are TGTGCCAGTAGTAGAGGGGACAGGAGTGAAGCTTTCTTT.

The chain uses TRBV11-3 and TRBJ2-1; TRBD2 matches 14 bases. Germline CDR1 SGHNT, CDR2 YENEEA. V lost 4 bases, J lost 1 base, and 6 bases stayed unmatched. This CDR3 has 18 residues. CDR3 nucleotides: TGTGCCAGCAGCTCCGGGACTAGCGGGAGTACGTCCTACAATGAGCAGTTCTTC. It yields the protein CASSSGTSGSTSYNEQFF.

The chain is built from TRBV6-5 and TRBJ2-5; no reliable D call. The CDR3 length is 14 residues. V was trimmed by 5 bases and J by 4 bases, leaving 14 bases between them. Per the germline V gene, CDR1 is MNHEY and CDR2 is SVGAGI. In DNA form, the CDR3 reads TGTGCCAGCAGTCTCCGCGGATTCGGAGAGACCCAGTACTTC. It specifies CASSLRGFGETQYF.